The source of this TCR beta chain is a study of cytomegalovirus exposure and HLA in healthy donors listed by TCRdb under 2017. Regarding the study in general: In an earlier analysis of roughly 590 of the donors, 276 Gb of sequence data and 95 million to 130 million unique TCR beta sequences from roughly 190 million T cells were reported. An early release that covered roughly 600 HLA-typed donors contained 250 to 350 gigabases of sequencing data and about 93 million unique TCR sequences. Of the approximately 400 genotyped donors, 65% to 90% were placed in the genetic ancestry cluster associated with self-reported Caucasian donors. The study aimed to test whether signatures of past pathogen exposure could be identified by cataloging public T cell receptors. The T cell repertoires of 700 or so subjects were profiled by immunosequencing and related to cytomegalovirus serostatus. Besides the first cohort of around 670 subjects, a separate validation cohort made up of about 120 different subjects was used. To predict cytomegalovirus infection status, the study brought together high-throughput TCR immunosequencing, statistical association of individual TCRs with disease status, and machine learning. A later analysis re-examined previously published TCR beta repertoires from about 700 donors and added high-resolution HLA genotyping to investigate patterns of TCR occurrence. In the later analysis, no new phenotypic data were used to find candidate immune exposures; instead, reliance was placed on TCR beta sequences and their occurrence across donors. To decide whether each TCR beta V gene segment behaved as functional or pseudogenic, an earlier analysis of fewer than 750 of the donors relied on high-throughput TCR beta sequencing. Donor age, sex, ethnicity and CMV serostatus were compiled alongside the repertoire data. A later genetic analysis used genome-wide SNP genotypes for about 60% of the 666 donors, treating that subset as a discovery cohort. All discovery cohort repertoires had been generated on a single sequencing platform. HLA typing covered class I and class II loci at four-digit resolution. The number of donors typed differed by locus, with roughly 620-630 for A, B, C, DRB1 and DQB1, roughly 520 for DQA1, nearly 610 for DPA1, and roughly 450 for DPB1. Several DR-DQ haplotypes were treated as single units for association and clustering because of strong linkage in the cohort. Among some 410 genotyped donors of the cohort, an average of around 240,000 unique TCR beta nucleotide sequences were sequenced per donor, around 20% of them non-productive. Beyond this particular receptor, the publication reports: In the study, roughly 160 TCR beta chains were listed as associated with cytomegalovirus. For the cohort, immune exposure information was limited to CMV serostatus. A later genetic analysis reported fewer N-insertions in productive TCRs among donors in an Asian-associated ancestry cluster than the roughly 720-donor mean. Strong co-occurrence of HLA alleles, especially DR and DQ, made assigning TCR associations to individual alleles difficult. A group of highly shared sequence variants was considered likely to be a technical artifact of the sequencing pipeline. The classifier was reported to diagnose cytomegalovirus status with high specificity and sensitivity in both the original cohort and the validation cohort. In a later analysis, most CMV-associated TCR beta chains were found to appear HLA-restricted, with HLA associations seemingly driven largely by CMV exposure. Broadly in line with IMGT annotations, most TCR beta V segments showed up in productive rearrangements about 90% or about 30% of the time in an earlier analysis of around 600 of the donors. A later analysis associated 15,000 or so TCR beta sequences with specific HLA alleles at a false discovery rate of 0.05. Because some donors lacked HLA typing at each locus, the association tests relied only on the typed subset. The authors suggested that the approach could potentially be generalized to other disease states and immunological phenotypes. Correlated functional status among segregating V segments might be attributable to linkage disequilibrium, but an unknown experimental factor could not be ruled out. In a later analysis, several top co-occurrence clusters were reported to appear linked to parvovirus B19, influenza, CMV and Epstein-Barr virus. Across donors, most TCR sequences were observed very rarely, whereas some public TCRs were present in many individuals. A further reported finding was that TCR beta sequences accurately predicted the HLA-A and HLA-B alleles for most subjects in the first cohort. In vitro tests confirmed that three of the cytomegalovirus-associated TCR beta chains recognize cytomegalovirus antigens. Some IMGT-functional V segments, including TRBV6-2 and TRBV6-3, could not be distinguished by the 87-base-pair reads and were therefore excluded. In a later analysis, the rate of TCR association differed among HLA loci, with DRB1 alleles having the most associated TCRs and HLA-C alleles having the fewest. In a later genetic analysis, a missense DCLRE1C variant was associated with V-gene and J-gene trimming of TCR beta chains, and the association was replicated in an independent cohort. Compared with equally common non-associated chains, HLA-associated TCR beta chains in a later analysis were more clonally expanded and had lower generation probabilities. This cohort had only TCR beta chains sequenced, and the lack of alpha or paired-chain data limited which features could be detected. Because counts were too low, roughly 18 rarely observed V segments, including chromosome 9 orphons, were left out of the earlier analysis of 500 to 750 of the donors. The presence/absence analyses assumed that sequencing depth was roughly uniform across donors, and that assumption may not be true.

As to this clone: The antigen this receptor binds is unknown. Qualities for individual bases were not recorded, and no much larger clone is one base off.

V is trimmed back by 5 bases and J by 4 bases, and the junction contains 10 bases that no gene match accounts for. CDR1 and CDR2, looked up from the germline V gene, are MNHNS and SASEGT. From cysteine to phenylalanine, the CDR3 is 15 amino acids long. Only the CDR3 part of the read is kept: 45 bases, read in frame from the first base. The cohort consisted of 650 to 700 healthy bone marrow donors. At the time of sampling, every cohort member was nominally healthy, though immune exposures that went unrecorded were likely present. The donor tested CMV seronegative and was one of the 352 seronegative cohort members. A peripheral blood sample was collected from each donor, and TCR beta sequencing was performed on peripheral blood mononuclear cells. Genomic DNA was extracted from the blood cell samples with the Qiagen DNeasy Blood Extraction Kit. The library was made by the immunoSEQ multiplex PCR assay. For the multiplex PCR, a mixture combining 60 forward primers for TCR Vbeta segments and 13 reverse primers for TCR Jbeta segments was used. The CDR3 region of rearranged TCR beta genes was amplified from genomic DNA with a multiplex PCR assay. The Illumina HiSeq System was used to sequence the amplified TCR beta libraries as 87-base-pair reads. Turning to the authors' computational methods: A later analysis counted about 82 million unique TCR beta chains across the 700 or so repertoires, and 10 million to 11 million of these chains were shared by at least two donors. Raw reads were error-corrected and collapsed into unique sequences with a nearest-neighbor algorithm that merged closely related sequences to remove PCR and sequencing errors. CDR3 sequences were aligned to IMGT reference sequences to assign V, D and J gene segments. For a sequence to be retained, a match of at least six nucleotides to both a V gene segment and a J gene segment was required. A rearrangement was called productive if the CDR3 had no stop codons and remained in frame with V and J, and every other rearrangement was called non-productive. Following IMGT convention, CDR3 was defined as the stretch from the second conserved V-encoded cysteine to the conserved J-encoded phenylalanine. Sequences without an unambiguous match to a single V gene segment were excluded from the earlier analysis of 450 to 750 of the donors. An earlier analysis of 587 of the donors called V segments functional above 56.7% productive rearrangements and segregating when the between-donor standard deviation exceeded 5%. A statistical classification framework was developed to diagnose cytomegalovirus status using the catalog of TCR beta chain sequences. In a later analysis, TCR nucleotide sequences were compared against IMGT/GENE-DB human TR gene sequences so that V and J genes could be assigned. A later analysis assigned CDR3 sequences and most-parsimonious VDJ recombination scenarios with the TCRdist pipeline. In a later analysis, each TCR beta chain was defined by its CDR3 amino acid sequence together with its V-gene family, and reads without a unique V-gene family were excluded. A later analysis removed roughly 590 highly shared, low-generation-probability nucleotide sequences to deal with suspected cross-contamination and a sequencing artifact. In a later analysis, a clonal expansion index for each public chain was calculated from normalized within-repertoire ranks of inferred template counts. In a later analysis, generation probabilities were computed using a VDJ recombination model fitted to out-of-frame rearrangements, and the results were checked against IGoR. Hypergeometric tests were used in a later analysis to score TCR-TCR, TCR-HLA and TCR-CMV co-occurrence, with a repertoire-size bias correction applied to the TCR pairs. False discovery rates were estimated in a later analysis by permuting HLA or CMV assignments 20 times. In a later analysis, co-occurring TCRs were grouped using DBSCAN, with TCRdist sequence similarity added in when clustering inside HLA-allele-positive subsets. Repertoires with fewer than 30,000 or more than 120,000 public chains were left out of co-occurrence clustering, as were a handful of repertoires with anomalous nucleotide sharing. TCRdb obtained this table from immuneACCESS and retained in-frame rearrangements with V and J assigned. These tables miss some clones; where compared with another copy, unresolved V genes account for less than half of the shortfall, and the remainder is unexplained. The V and J calls and clone size come from that table; D and trimming were worked out from the DNA. Here the sample has around 190,000 clones; around 79% occur a single time. The top ten hold over 1.5% of the sample.

Sequences were obtained from PBMCs. The receptor comes from a woman aged 18 to 35 in good health and CMV-seronegative. The rearranged chain carries TRBV6-1 and TRBJ1-1, with 7 bases matching TRBD1. The CDR3 is CASSIPGQKSTEAFF. In nucleotide form, the sequence is TGTGCCAGCAGTATACCGGGACAGAAAAGCACTGAAGCTTTCTTT.